The T cell receptor beta chain under discussion was sequenced for a study of blood T cells in healthy people across ages. Sample-barcoded 5' priming and a J-beta primer mix drove a second PCR of roughly 7 to 11 cycles. Using its own MiXCR run on the 5' RACE reads, TCRdb lists one record per CDR3 protein. The profile shows fewer than 2 million distinct CDR3 sequences, around 40% of them singletons. Donor samples were obtained from healthy Caucasian individuals from Russia, aged about 6 to 95. Each sample provided at least 5 micrograms of extracted total RNA. Trimming cost V 0 bases and J 3 bases; bases outside gene matches: 5. CDR1 SGDLS and CDR2 YYNGEE come from the germline V gene. The CDR3 is made up of 17 amino acids.

The source of this sequence is a human donor in good health. What was sequenced was blood. The J gene is TRBJ2-5, the V gene TRBV9; TRBD2 matches at 13 bases. CDR3 nucleotide sequence: TGTGCCAGCAGCGTAGGGACTAGCGGGGGTCAAAAAGAGACCCAGTACTTC. Its translation is CASSVGTSGGQKETQYF.